The 21 T cell receptor beta chains listed next were all sequenced from one sample in a study of blood T cell repertoires in COVID-19. Libraries were prepared by immunoSEQ multiplex PCR; TCRdb keeps only in-frame clonotypes and omits some of them. The table includes under 300,000 clones, about 93% detected once. Material for sequencing was PBMCs or T cells enriched from blood (not recorded which). These TCRs come from a woman between 18 and 29 years old who had recovered from COVID-19.

The CDR3 region has the DNA TGTGCCAGCAGCCAAGAGCCGAACAGGGTTCGAGCTTTCTTT. It is translated as CASSQEPNRVRAFF. The rearrangement uses TRBV4-2 and TRBJ1-1; D is possibly TRBD1 (6 bases). The CDR3 has 14 amino acids. In germline, CDR1 is LGHNA, CDR2 YNFKEQ. Trimming stripped 0 bases from V and 10 bases from J, with 15 bases between.

This clone was picked up a small number of times. The chain has TRBV21-1 and TRBJ2-7; the table's D call, TRBD1, was not checked against the DNA. TRBV21-1 is listed as a pseudogene. This CDR3 region has 17 residues. CDR3 DNA: TGTGCCAGCCAAGGGGGACAGGGAGGAGGGATTTCCTACGAGCAGTACTTC. Its translation: CASQGGQGGGISYEQYF.

In its sample, this clone was seen a few times. V usage is TRBV5-1 and J usage is TRBJ2-7; the D gene is possibly TRBD2 (5 bases). The CDR3 covers 14 residues. V dropped 1 base and J dropped 6 bases, with 14 bases sitting between them. Looked up from germline, CDR1 is SGHRS and CDR2 is YFSETQ. The CDR3 coding sequence is TGCGCCAGCAGCTTGAGCACAGCGACTACCGAGCAGTACTTC. Protein sequence: CASSLSTATTEQYF.

The rearrangement uses TRBV6-1 and TRBJ1-2; 9 positions match TRBD1. Per germline, CDR1 MNHNS and CDR2 SASEGT. The ends lost 2 bases at V and 4 bases at J; junction bases unmatched: 11. The length of the CDR3 is 17 residues. The CDR3 DNA is TGTGCCAGCAGTGAACGGCCTAACAGGGGGCGAGGCTATGGCTACACCTTC. Encoded protein: CASSERPNRGRGYGYTF.

This chain uses TRBV28 with TRBJ1-2; D remains ambiguous. The CDR3 is 11 amino acids. Germline CDR1 and CDR2: MDHEN and SYDVKM. V shed 6 bases and J shed 0 bases, with 2 bases lying between them. The DNA for the CDR3 is TGTGCCAGCAGCTCTAACTATGGCTACACCTTC. This codes for CASSSNYGYTF.

The chain employs TRBV6-6 and TRBJ2-2, with D possibly TRBD1 on 6 matching bases. The CDR3 covers 16 residues. V was cut by 5 bases and J by 1 base, with 14 bases left in between. Germline V lookup: CDR1 MNHNY, CDR2 SVGAGI (reference sequence). The CDR3 sequence is CASSKGQRLNTGELFF. For the CDR3, the DNA is TGTGCCAGCAGTAAAGGACAGCGCTTGAACACCGGGGAGCTGTTTTTT.

The rearrangement joins TRBV10-3 to TRBJ2-3; no definite D call. Germline V gene sequence: CDR1 ENHRY, CDR2 SYGVKD. V was pared by 3 bases and J by 2 bases, with 9 bases between. This CDR3 is 14 amino acids long. The CDR3 region is CAISDLPSTDTQYF. The CDR3 bases are TGTGCCATCAGTGATCTTCCCTCCACAGATACGCAGTATTTT.

The CDR3 loop reads CASSPLGQDGYTF. The CDR3 nucleotides are TGTGCCAGCTCACCTTTGGGACAGGATGGCTACACCTTC. V and J are TRBV18 and TRBJ1-2; 8 nucleotides agree with TRBD1. Trimming at V came to 3 bases and at J to 6 bases, leaving 3 bases not matched to a gene. This CDR3 comprises 13 residues. The V gene's germline CDR1 is KGHSH and CDR2 LQKENI. The full variable domain, its missing parts supplied by reference TRBV18 and TRBJ1-2, is NAGVMQNPRHLVRRRGQEARLRCSPMKGHSHVYWYRQLPEEGLKFMVYLQKENIIDESGMPKERFSAEFPKEGPSILRIQQVVRGDSAAYFCASSPLGQDGYTFGSGTRLTVV.

This chain links TRBV5-4 with TRBJ1-1; TRBD1 aligns across 7 bases. This CDR3 is built from 16 residues. The germline gives CDR1 SGHNT, CDR2 YYREEE (reference sequence). The V segment lost 4 bases and the J segment 4 bases; nucleotides outside the gene matches: 13. The CDR3 nucleotides read TGTGCCAGCAGCCCGGACAGGACGGAAGGACGCACTGAAGCTTTCTTT. It specifies CASSPDRTEGRTEAFF.

The J gene is TRBJ2-3, the V gene TRBV9, with 8 nucleotides matching TRBD2. The CDR3 totals 16 residues. The V and J ends lost 2 bases and 4 bases, in that order; junction bases with no gene match: 9. CDR1 and CDR2 (germline): SGDLS, YYNGEE. The CDR3 is CASSVYGGRTPDTQYF. CDR3 nucleotide sequence: TGTGCCAGCAGCGTCTATGGCGGGAGGACCCCAGATACGCAGTATTTT.

The chain joins TRBV2 to TRBJ2-1; TRBD1 is a possible D gene (6 bases). CDR1 SNHLY and CDR2 FYNNEI come from the germline V gene. The V end lost 8 bases, the J end lost 4 bases, and 24 bases lay between the germline ends. The CDR3 sequence is 17 residues long. CDR3 nucleotide sequence: TGTGCCAGCGGACTCGTTAGGGACACCTTAAAATACAATGAGCAGTTCTTC. It encodes CASGLVRDTLKYNEQFF.

This clone has just a few counts. The chain recombines TRBV19 with TRBJ1-1, with D unclear. The germline gives CDR1 LNHDA, CDR2 SQIVND (reference sequence). The V and J ends lost 5 bases and 2 bases respectively, with 15 bases between them. The CDR3 spans 15 residues. The DNA of the CDR3 is TGTGCCAGTAGTCCCCCGAGCGGGGTTAACACTGAAGCTTTCTTT. It yields the protein CASSPPSGVNTEAFF.

J is TRBJ2-5 and V is TRBV27; 7 nucleotides line up with TRBD2. V trimming: 0 bases; J trimming: 4 bases; junction bases outside the gene matches: 5. The CDR3 sequence is 15 residues long. Germline V gene sequence: CDR1 MNHEY, CDR2 SMNVEV (reference sequence). CDR3 sequence reads: CASSLSTGRSETQYF. The DNA of the CDR3 is TGTGCCAGCAGTTTATCGACCGGGAGGTCAGAGACCCAGTACTTC.

V gene TRBV4-3 combines with J gene TRBJ2-5, with D possibly being TRBD2 (7 bases). Trimming took off 5 bases at V and 5 bases at J, with 18 bases between the two ends. CDR1 and CDR2 from the germline V gene are LGHNA and YSLEER. CDR3 length: 15 residues. This CDR3 reads CASSEREGGAETQYF. The CDR3 DNA is TGCGCCAGCAGCGAGCGAGAGGGGGGGGCCGAGACCCAGTACTTC.

This clone was detected only once. The chain uses TRBV2 and TRBJ1-2; D is unresolved. The CDR3 runs 14 residues. Trimming cost V 4 bases and J 4 bases, with 13 bases left between them. Germline loops: CDR1 SNHLY, CDR2 FYNNEI. The CDR3 region is CASSVGGLAYGYTF. CDR3 sequence (DNA): TGTGCCAGCAGTGTAGGCGGGCTGGCCTATGGCTACACCTTC. Drawing the rest from reference TRBV2 and TRBJ1-2, the complete variable domain is EPEVTQTPSHQVTQMGQEVILRCVPISNHLYFYWYRQILGQKVEFLVSFYNNEISEKSEIFDDQFSVERPDGSNFTLKIRSTKLEDSAMYFCASSVGGLAYGYTFGSGTRLTVV.

The V gene is TRBV2, the J gene TRBJ1-3, with D possibly matching TRBD1 (5 bases). V was cut by 3 bases and J by 2 bases, with 5 bases left in between. The CDR3 covers 13 residues. The germline V gene has CDR1 SNHLY and CDR2 FYNNEI. In DNA form, the CDR3 reads TGTGCCAGCAGTGACAGGGCTGGAAACACCATATATTTT. Residues: CASSDRAGNTIYF. The full variable domain, in which reference TRBV2 and TRBJ1-3 provide the parts outside the CDR3, is EPEVTQTPSHQVTQMGQEVILRCVPISNHLYFYWYRQILGQKVEFLVSFYNNEISEKSEIFDDQFSVERPDGSNFTLKIRSTKLEDSAMYFCASSDRAGNTIYFGEGSWLTVV.

The rearrangement joins TRBV16 to TRBJ1-6; D remains ambiguous. V dropped 4 bases and J dropped 9 bases, with 10 bases sitting between them. Per the germline V gene, CDR1 is KGHSY and CDR2 is FQNENV. The length of the CDR3 is 13 residues. The CDR3 is CASSPKGGSPLHF. CDR3 DNA: TGTGCCAGCAGCCCAAAGGGAGGTTCACCCCTCCACTTT.

V and J are TRBV7-8 and TRBJ2-2, with 9 bases fitting TRBD2. V trimming: 5 bases; J trimming: 0 bases; junction bases outside the gene matches: 1. The CDR3 consists of 15 residues. CDR1 and CDR2 from the germline V gene are SGHVS and FQNEAQ. The CDR3 loop is CASSPSGTNTGELFF. The CDR3 DNA reads as TGTGCCAGCAGCCCTAGCGGGACGAACACCGGGGAGCTGTTTTTT.

This clone has only one observation. V and J are TRBV28 and TRBJ2-7, with 11 bases fitting TRBD2. CDR1 MDHEN and CDR2 SYDVKM come from the germline V gene. Germline trimming cut 7 bases from V and 9 bases from J; bases unmatched to any gene: 8. CDR3 length: 13 amino acids. Here the CDR3 DNA reads TGTGCCAGCACTCCACTAGCGGGGGCGCCGCAGTACTTC. It specifies CASTPLAGAPQYF.

The rearrangement joins TRBV2 to TRBJ1-1, with D perhaps matching TRBD1 (6 bases). Trimming shortened V by 3 bases and J by 12 bases, and 17 bases separated the two germline ends. The CDR3 length is 13 residues. Germline CDR1 SNHLY, CDR2 FYNNEI. The CDR3 nucleotides are TGTGCCAGCAGTGAGGAGGCAGGGGACGTAACTTTCTTT. Amino acids: CASSEEAGDVTFF.

The chain combines TRBV18 with TRBJ1-6; D perhaps matches TRBD1 (6 bases). Germline CDR1 KGHSH, CDR2 LQKENI. The CDR3 has 14 amino acids. Between the trimmed V and J ends, which lost 2 bases and 11 bases, there was a span of 13 bases. CDR3 region: CASSPNRDGTPLHF. CDR3 nucleotide sequence: TGTGCCAGCTCACCAAACAGGGACGGTACACCCCTCCACTTT.